Listed below are T cell receptor beta chains from one sample, sequenced in a study of blood T cell repertoires in COVID-19. The protocol was immunoSEQ multiplex PCR, while the TCRdb copy is restricted to in-frame clones and leaves out a portion. This repertoire shows 40,000 to 50,000 clones, 80% to 90% found once; its top ten account for roughly 6.4%. Sequencing input: peripheral blood. The receptor source for this set is a human donor in a cohort sampled during active COVID-19. Both conserved end residues are part of each CDR3. D genes are given only for firm matches. Not every row has a clone size; where given, it reads once, few, many or a size class.

cdr3_length	clone_size	v_call	j_call	d_call	cdr3_aa	cdr3_nt
12	-	TRBV30	TRBJ1-1	-	CAWSDRGNEAFF	TGTGCCTGGAGCGACCGGGGGAATGAAGCTTTCTTT
14	-	TRBV5-4	TRBJ2-1	-	CASSLRGISLGQFF	TGTGCCAGCAGCTTGCGCGGGATTAGTTTAGGGCAGTTCTTC
15	-	TRBV5-8	TRBJ1-4	-	CASSYQGSANEKLFF	TGTGCCAGCAGCTATCAGGGATCGGCTAATGAAAAACTGTTTTTT
15	few	TRBV4-1	TRBJ2-7	TRBD1	CASSQLTGGPYEQYF	TGCGCCAGCAGCCAACTCACAGGGGGCCCCTACGAGCAGTACTTC
14	-	TRBV6-5	TRBJ2-2	-	CASRAGEDTGELFF	TGTGCCAGCCGAGCAGGGGAAGACACCGGGGAGCTGTTTTTT
15	-	TRBV4-1	TRBJ2-1	TRBD2	CASSQGGVGRNEQFF	TGCGCCAGCAGCCAGGGGGGGGTGGGGCGCAATGAGCAGTTCTTC
12	-	TRBV3-1/TRBV3-2	TRBJ2-1	TRBD2	CASTRGGQKQFF	TGTGCCAGCACTCGGGGGGGGCAGAAGCAGTTCTTC
15	-	TRBV19	TRBJ1-4	TRBD1	CASSIGTGVYEKLFF	TGTGCCAGTAGTATAGGGACAGGGGTTTATGAAAAACTGTTTTTT
15	-	TRBV5-6	TRBJ2-5	TRBD2	CASSSRLAGAETQYF	TGTGCCAGCAGCTCTAGACTAGCGGGGGCAGAGACCCAGTACTTC
15	-	TRBV7-9	TRBJ1-2	TRBD1	CASSLAGTGGSGYTF	TGTGCCAGCAGCTTAGCGGGGACAGGGGGCTCTGGCTACACCTTC
17	-	TRBV9	TRBJ2-3	TRBD2	CASSVAHGGGAGDTQYF	TGTGCCAGCAGCGTAGCTCACGGCGGGGGGGCCGGAGATACGCAGTATTTT
14	-	TRBV5-1	TRBJ1-1	TRBD1	CASSSQGQDTEAFF	TGCGCCAGCAGCAGCCAAGGACAGGACACTGAAGCTTTCTTT
15	-	TRBV19	TRBJ2-2	-	CASSTTGTNTGELFF	TGTGCCAGTAGTACTACAGGAACGAACACCGGGGAGCTGTTTTTT
15	once	TRBV5-6	TRBJ2-3	TRBD1	CASSHSGTGTDTQYF	TGTGCCAGCAGCCATTCCGGGACAGGCACAGATACGCAGTATTTT
16	-	TRBV5-1	TRBJ2-1	TRBD2	CASSLVTSGGAYEQFF	TGCGCCAGCAGCCTGGTCACTAGCGGGGGGGCGTATGAGCAGTTCTTC
13	-	TRBV2	TRBJ1-2	-	CASSSGGVYGYTF	TGTGCCAGCAGTTCCGGGGGGGTCTATGGCTACACCTTC
13	-	TRBV7-2	TRBJ2-5	TRBD2	CASSPEGGRTQYF	TGTGCCAGCAGCCCTGAGGGCGGGAGGACCCAGTACTTC
15	-	TRBV15	TRBJ1-6	TRBD1	CATSVETQGISPLHF	TGTGCCACCAGCGTAGAGACACAGGGGATTTCACCCCTCCACTTT
12	-	TRBV24-1	TRBJ1-1	-	CATSDREGEAFF	TGTGCCACCAGTGACAGGGAGGGTGAAGCTTTCTTT
14	-	TRBV5-1	TRBJ2-3	-	CASRRGQSTDTQYF	TGCGCCAGCCGGCGAGGGCAGAGCACAGATACGCAGTATTTT
13	-	TRBV2	TRBJ1-1	-	CASSEEGRTEAFF	TGTGCCAGCAGTGAAGAGGGGAGGACTGAAGCTTTCTTT
18	-	TRBV10-3	TRBJ2-1	TRBD2	CATTDRVRGASGNNEQFF	TGTGCCACCACCGACAGGGTCCGGGGGGCTAGCGGGAATAATGAGCAGTTCTTC
13	-	TRBV2	TRBJ1-2	-	CASRETELYGYTF	TGTGCCAGCAGAGAGACAGAGCTCTATGGCTACACCTTC
16	-	TRBV19	TRBJ1-1	-	CASSIDPTSVNTEAFF	TGTGCCAGTAGTATAGATCCTACTTCGGTGAACACTGAAGCTTTCTTT
14	-	TRBV27	TRBJ2-7	-	CASRAEPGSYEQYF	TGTGCCAGCAGAGCGGAACCTGGCTCCTACGAGCAGTACTTC
18	-	TRBV7-8	TRBJ2-7	TRBD2	CASSLATGTSGGTYEQYF	TGTGCCAGCAGCTTAGCAACCGGGACTAGCGGGGGGACCTACGAGCAGTACTTC
14	-	TRBV14	TRBJ2-7	TRBD2	CASSLAGGLSEQYF	TGTGCCAGCAGCCTAGCGGGAGGCCTCTCCGAGCAGTACTTC
15	once	TRBV3-1/TRBV3-2	TRBJ2-5	TRBD2	CASSRGRGGVETQYF	TGTGCCAGCAGCCGAGGACGGGGGGGCGTAGAGACCCAGTACTTC
17	-	TRBV9	TRBJ1-1	-	CASSVGGGGPMNTEAFF	TGTGCCAGCAGCGTAGGCGGGGGGGGACCCATGAACACTGAAGCTTTCTTT
15	-	TRBV5-1	TRBJ2-7	-	CASSIRTEGTYEQYF	TGCGCCAGCAGCATTCGGACAGAAGGGACCTACGAGCAGTACTTC
13	-	TRBV28	TRBJ1-1	-	CASIRTENTEAFF	TGTGCCAGCATTCGGACAGAGAACACTGAAGCTTTCTTT
15	-	TRBV18	TRBJ2-2	-	CASSSAGANTGELFF	TGTGCCAGCTCCTCGGCAGGGGCGAACACCGGGGAGCTGTTTTTT
17	-	TRBV11-2	TRBJ2-1	TRBD2	CASLGTSGRAAYNEQFF	TGTGCCAGCCTGGGGACTAGCGGGAGGGCCGCCTACAATGAGCAGTTCTTC
17	-	TRBV11-2	TRBJ2-7	TRBD2	CASSPLSTSASSYEQYF	TGTGCCAGCAGCCCCCTGTCCACTAGCGCTAGCTCCTACGAGCAGTACTTC
14	-	TRBV18	TRBJ2-3	-	CASSPAEGTDTQYF	TGTGCCAGCTCACCAGCAGAGGGCACAGATACGCAGTATTTT
17	-	TRBV4-3	TRBJ2-3	TRBD2	CASSQDRSGSSTDTQYF	TGCGCCAGCAGCCAAGACCGTAGCGGGTCTAGCACAGATACGCAGTATTTT
12	once	TRBV5-1	TRBJ2-7	-	CASSLGGYEQYF	TGCGCCAGCAGCTTGGGCGGCTACGAGCAGTACTTC
17	-	TRBV7-2	TRBJ1-5	-	CASSLTPGTWGNQPQHF	TGTGCCAGCAGCTTGACTCCCGGGACATGGGGCAATCAGCCCCAGCATTTT
13	-	TRBV14	TRBJ2-1	-	CASSQDLVGEQFF	TGTGCCAGCAGCCAAGATCTAGTGGGTGAGCAGTTCTTC
19	-	TRBV18	TRBJ2-5	-	CASSPRMIDLGPQQETQYF	TGTGCCAGCTCACCACGGATGATAGATCTGGGCCCCCAACAAGAGACCCAGTACTTC
14	-	TRBV2	TRBJ2-1	TRBD1	CASRQGVSYNEQFF	TGTGCCAGCAGACAGGGGGTCTCCTACAATGAGCAGTTCTTC
14	-	TRBV7-2	TRBJ2-6	-	CASSLQSGANVLTF	TGTGCCAGCAGCTTACAATCTGGGGCCAACGTCCTGACTTTC
15	-	TRBV5-6	TRBJ1-2	-	CASTLRTAPLRGYTF	TGTGCCAGCACCCTCCGGACAGCCCCACTGCGTGGCTACACCTTC
13	once	TRBV5-1	TRBJ1-2	TRBD1	CASSLEGAKGYTF	TGCGCCAGCAGCTTGGAGGGGGCCAAAGGCTACACCTTC
19	-	TRBV21-1	TRBJ2-2	-	CASSKFTRTDKANTGELFF	TGTGCCAGCAGCAAATTTACCCGGACAGATAAAGCGAACACCGGGGAGCTGTTTTTT
15	once	TRBV6-4	TRBJ2-5	TRBD2	CASSVSGIDGETQYF	TGTGCCAGCAGTGTAAGCGGGATAGATGGAGAGACCCAGTACTTC
19	-	TRBV5-1	TRBJ2-1	TRBD2	CASSPNAPGLAGGDNEQFF	TGCGCCAGCAGCCCAAACGCGCCCGGACTAGCGGGGGGGGACAATGAGCAGTTCTTC
12	-	TRBV5-1	TRBJ2-1	TRBD1	CASGQDEDEQFF	TGCGCCAGTGGACAGGATGAAGATGAGCAGTTCTTC
13	-	TRBV15	TRBJ2-7	TRBD2	CATSRGSSYEQYF	TGTGCCACCAGCCGCGGGAGTAGCTACGAGCAGTACTTC
16	-	TRBV7-2	TRBJ2-1	TRBD1	CASSPRGGTGRDEQFF	TGTGCCAGCAGCCCCCGGGGAGGGACAGGGAGGGATGAGCAGTTCTTC
15	-	TRBV5-1	TRBJ1-1	-	CASSLDPGMNTEAFF	TGCGCCAGCAGCTTGGACCCGGGGATGAACACTGAAGCTTTCTTT
15	-	TRBV18	TRBJ2-1	-	CASSPAKTEIDEQFF	TGTGCCAGCTCACCAGCCAAGACAGAGATCGATGAGCAGTTCTTC